This T cell receptor (beta chain) comes out of a study of blood T cell repertoires in COVID-19. Study summary: The samples span acute and convalescent COVID-19 from the United States, Italy and Spain. Nucleic acid was either cDNA or gDNA, and it came from T cells, B-cell-depleted T cells, or PBMCs.

Original processing methods: Reference gene primer amplification yielded estimated nucleated cell counts. Assay: immunoSEQ multiplex PCR; the TCRdb copy retains only in-frame clones and omits some. V, J and clone size are taken as reported in that table, and D and trimming were inferred from the DNA itself. The sample consists of 40,000 or so clones, approximately 70% of them appearing once. The V gene lost 6 bases and the J gene lost 3 bases, with 9 bases spanning the gap. The CDR3 is made up of 12 amino acids. In germline, CDR1 is LGHNT, CDR2 FRNRAP. In this sample, this clone turned up a few times.

J is TRBJ2-7 and V is TRBV12-5; D unresolved. The source is an elderly man with acute or convalescent COVID-19. Sequenced material: peripheral blood. The CDR3 loop is CASGRRNYEQYF. CDR3 sequence (DNA): TGTGCTAGTGGGCGCAGGAACTACGAGCAGTACTTC.